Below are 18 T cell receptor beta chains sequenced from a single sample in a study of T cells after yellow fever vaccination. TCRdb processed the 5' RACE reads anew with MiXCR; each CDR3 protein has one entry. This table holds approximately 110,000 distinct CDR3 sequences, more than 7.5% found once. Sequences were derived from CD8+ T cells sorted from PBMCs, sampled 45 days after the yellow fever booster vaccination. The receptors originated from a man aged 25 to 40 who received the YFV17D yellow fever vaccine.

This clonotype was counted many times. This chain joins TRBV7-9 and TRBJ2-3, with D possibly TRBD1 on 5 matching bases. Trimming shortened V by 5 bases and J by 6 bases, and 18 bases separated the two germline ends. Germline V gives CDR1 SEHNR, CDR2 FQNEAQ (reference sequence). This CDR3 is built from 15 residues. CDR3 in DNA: TGTGCCAGCAGCATGGCCGGACACAAAAGGGATACGCAGTATTTT. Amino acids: CASSMAGHKRDTQYF.

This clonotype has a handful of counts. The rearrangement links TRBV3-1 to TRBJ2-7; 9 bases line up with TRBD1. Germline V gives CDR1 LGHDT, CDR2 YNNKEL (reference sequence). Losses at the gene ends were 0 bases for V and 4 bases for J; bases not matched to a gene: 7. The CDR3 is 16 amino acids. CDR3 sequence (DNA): TGTGCCAGCAGCCAAGAAAGGGGACAGGGATTTTACGAGCAGTACTTC. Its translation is CASSQERGQGFYEQYF.

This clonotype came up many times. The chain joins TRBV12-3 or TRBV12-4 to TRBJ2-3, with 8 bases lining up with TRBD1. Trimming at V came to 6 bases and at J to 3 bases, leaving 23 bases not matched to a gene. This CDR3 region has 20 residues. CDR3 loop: CASRADRVVRLARPTDTQYF. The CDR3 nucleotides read TGTGCCAGCAGAGCGGACAGGGTGGTTCGGTTAGCGAGACCGACAGATACGCAGTATTTT.

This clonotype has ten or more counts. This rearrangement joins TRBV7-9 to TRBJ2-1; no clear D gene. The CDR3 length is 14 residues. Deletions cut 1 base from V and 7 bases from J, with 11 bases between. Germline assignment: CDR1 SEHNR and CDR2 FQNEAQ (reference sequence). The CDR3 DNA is TGTGCCAGCAGCTTAGTGGGCGTTGAGAATGAGCAGTTCTTC. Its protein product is CASSLVGVENEQFF.

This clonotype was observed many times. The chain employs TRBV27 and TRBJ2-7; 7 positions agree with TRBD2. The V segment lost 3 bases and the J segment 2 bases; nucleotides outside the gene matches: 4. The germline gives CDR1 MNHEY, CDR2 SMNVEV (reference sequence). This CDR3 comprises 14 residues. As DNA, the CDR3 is TGTGCCAGCAGTTTTACCGGGAGGCCCTACGAGCAGTACTTC. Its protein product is CASSFTGRPYEQYF.

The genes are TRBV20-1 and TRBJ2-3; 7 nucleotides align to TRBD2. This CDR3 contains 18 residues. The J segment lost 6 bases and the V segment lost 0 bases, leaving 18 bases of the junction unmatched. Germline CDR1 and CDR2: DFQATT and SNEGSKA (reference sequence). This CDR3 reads CSARDQLEGGRTADTQYF. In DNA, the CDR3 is TGCAGTGCTAGAGATCAACTTGAGGGCGGGAGAACGGCGGATACGCAGTATTTT.

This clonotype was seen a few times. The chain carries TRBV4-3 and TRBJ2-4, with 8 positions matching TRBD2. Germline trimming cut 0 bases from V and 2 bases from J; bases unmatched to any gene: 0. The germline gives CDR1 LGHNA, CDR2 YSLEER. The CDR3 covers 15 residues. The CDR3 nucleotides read TGCGCCAGCAGCCAAGATAGCGGGACCAAAAACATTCAGTACTTC. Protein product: CASSQDSGTKNIQYF.

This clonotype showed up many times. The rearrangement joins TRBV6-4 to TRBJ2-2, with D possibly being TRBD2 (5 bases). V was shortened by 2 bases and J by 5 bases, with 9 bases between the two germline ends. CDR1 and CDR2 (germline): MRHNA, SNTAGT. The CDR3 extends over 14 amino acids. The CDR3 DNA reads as TGTGCCAGCAGTGACGTAGCGTTTACCGGGGAGCTGTTTTTT. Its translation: CASSDVAFTGELFF.

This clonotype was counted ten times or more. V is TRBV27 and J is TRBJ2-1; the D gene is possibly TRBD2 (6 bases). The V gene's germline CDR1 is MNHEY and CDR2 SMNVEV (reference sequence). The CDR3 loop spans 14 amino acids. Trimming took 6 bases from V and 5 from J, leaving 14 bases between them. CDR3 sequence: CASRPGVADNEQFF. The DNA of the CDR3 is TGTGCCAGCAGACCGGGGGTAGCGGACAATGAGCAGTTCTTC.

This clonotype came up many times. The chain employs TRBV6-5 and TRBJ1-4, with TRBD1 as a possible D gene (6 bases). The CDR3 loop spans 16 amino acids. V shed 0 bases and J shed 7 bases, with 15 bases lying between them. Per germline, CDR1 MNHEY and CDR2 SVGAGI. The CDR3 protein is CASSYSEGERGEKLFF. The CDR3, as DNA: TGTGCCAGCAGTTACTCCGAGGGGGAGCGAGGTGAAAAACTGTTTTTT.

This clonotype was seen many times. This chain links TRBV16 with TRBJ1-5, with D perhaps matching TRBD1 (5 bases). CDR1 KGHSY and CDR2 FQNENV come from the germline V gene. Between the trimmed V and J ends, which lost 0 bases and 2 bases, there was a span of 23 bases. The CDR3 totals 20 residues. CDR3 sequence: CASSQSKSEGLYGGNQPQHF. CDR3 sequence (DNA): TGTGCCAGCAGCCAATCTAAATCTGAGGGACTTTACGGGGGCAATCAGCCCCAGCATTTT. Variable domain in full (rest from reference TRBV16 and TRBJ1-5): GEEVAQTPKHLVRGEGQKAKLYCAPIKGHSYVFWYQQVLKNEFKFLISFQNENVFDETGMPKERFSAKCLPNSPCSLEIQATKLEDSAVYFCASSQSKSEGLYGGNQPQHFGDGTRLSIL.

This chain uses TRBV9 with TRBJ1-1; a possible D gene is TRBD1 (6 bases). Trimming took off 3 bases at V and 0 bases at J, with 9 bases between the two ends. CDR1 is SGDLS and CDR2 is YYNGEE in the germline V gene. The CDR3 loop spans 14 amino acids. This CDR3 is CASSGGDMNTEAFF. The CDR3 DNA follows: TGTGCCAGCAGCGGGGGGGACATGAACACTGAAGCTTTCTTT.

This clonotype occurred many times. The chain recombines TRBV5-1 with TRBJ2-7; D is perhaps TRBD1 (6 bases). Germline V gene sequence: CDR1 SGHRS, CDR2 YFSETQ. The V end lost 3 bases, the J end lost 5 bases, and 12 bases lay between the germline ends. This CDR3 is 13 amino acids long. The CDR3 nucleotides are TGCGCCAGCAGCTCAACAGGGTCCCACGAGCAGTACTTC. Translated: CASSSTGSHEQYF.

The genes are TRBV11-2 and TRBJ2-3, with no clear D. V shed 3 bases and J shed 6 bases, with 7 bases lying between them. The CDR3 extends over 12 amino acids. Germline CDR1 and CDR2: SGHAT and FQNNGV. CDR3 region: CASSFSSDTQYF. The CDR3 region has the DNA TGTGCCAGCAGCTTCTCCTCGGATACGCAGTATTTT.

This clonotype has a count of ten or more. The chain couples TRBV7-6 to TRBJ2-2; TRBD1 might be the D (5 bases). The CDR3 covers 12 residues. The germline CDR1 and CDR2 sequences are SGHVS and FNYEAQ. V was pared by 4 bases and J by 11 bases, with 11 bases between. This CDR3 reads CASSSTGIELFF. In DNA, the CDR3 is TGTGCCAGCAGCTCCACAGGAATCGAGCTGTTTTTT.

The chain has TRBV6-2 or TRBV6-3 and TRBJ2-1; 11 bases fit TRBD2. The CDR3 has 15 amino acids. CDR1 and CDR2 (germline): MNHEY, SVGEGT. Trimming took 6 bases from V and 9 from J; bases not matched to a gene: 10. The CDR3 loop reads CASSPTGLAVGEQFF. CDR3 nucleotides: TGTGCCAGCAGCCCAACGGGACTAGCGGTAGGTGAGCAGTTCTTC.

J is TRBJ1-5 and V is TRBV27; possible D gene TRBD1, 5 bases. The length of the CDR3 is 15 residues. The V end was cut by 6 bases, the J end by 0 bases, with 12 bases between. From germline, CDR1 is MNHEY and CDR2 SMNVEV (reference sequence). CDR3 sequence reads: CASSPWGGSNQPQHF. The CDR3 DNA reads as TGTGCCAGCAGCCCCTGGGGGGGTAGCAATCAGCCCCAGCATTTT.

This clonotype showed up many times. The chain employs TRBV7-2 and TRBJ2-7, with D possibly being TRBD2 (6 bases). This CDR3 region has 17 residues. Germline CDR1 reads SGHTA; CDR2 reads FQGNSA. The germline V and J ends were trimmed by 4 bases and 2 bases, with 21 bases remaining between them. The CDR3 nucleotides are TGTGCCAGCAGCTCCCCCTATAGCGGACCGAACCCCTACGAGCAGTACTTC. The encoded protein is CASSSPYSGPNPYEQYF.